What follows are 29 T cell receptor beta chains derived from one specimen sequenced in a study of shared clonotypes between healthy human individuals (TCRdb year 2020). The library relied on the immunoSEQ multiplex PCR assay. The source is immuneACCESS, and TCRdb retained only in-frame sequences with V and J called. Part of the clones is not carried over; for the studies checked, unresolved V genes explain less than half of this, and the remainder is unexplained. The table for this sample lists around 980,000 clones; around 82% of them were counted only once. Of the sample, roughly 0.61% falls within the top ten clones. The sample consisted of memory CD4+ T cells from PBMCs. The sample's cell subset or site label is to be understood as: CD45RA-negative fraction. Receptor source: a man aged 18 to 29 in good health. Some clones in this sample may be carry-over from other donors' samples.

This chain uses TRBV6-5 with TRBJ1-2; weak D call: TRBD1 (5 bases). CDR1 is MNHEY, CDR2 SVGAGI, per germline. The CDR3 contains 13 residues. The V end lost 5 bases, the J end lost 6 bases, and 13 bases lay between the germline ends. The CDR3 sequence is CASSDYRDHGYTF. The DNA for the CDR3 is TGTGCCAGCAGTGACTACCGGGACCATGGCTACACCTTC.

This clone came up a few times. The V call is TRBV29-1, the J call TRBJ1-2, with 9 bases identical to TRBD1. V shed 6 bases and J 1 base; nucleotides not matched to a gene: 6. The CDR3 length is 14 residues. The germline V gene has CDR1 SQVTM and CDR2 ANQGSEA. In DNA, the CDR3 is TGCAGCGTACACAGGGGGCCCCTTAACTATGGCTACACCTTC. This gives the protein CSVHRGPLNYGYTF.

The V gene is TRBV4-1, the J gene TRBJ1-5; D is unclear. Germline V gene lookup returns CDR1 MGHRA and CDR2 YSYEKL. The CDR3 runs to 13 residues. The V and J ends lost 3 bases and 7 bases respectively, with 10 bases between them. The chain's CDR3 is CASSHDSRQPQHF. CDR3 coding DNA: TGCGCCAGCAGCCATGATAGTCGACAGCCCCAGCATTTT.

The rearrangement joins TRBV5-1 to TRBJ1-6; 7 bases are shared with TRBD1. V shed 0 bases and J 7 bases; nucleotides not matched to a gene: 4. This CDR3 comprises 15 residues. The V gene's germline CDR1 is SGHRS and CDR2 YFSETQ. CDR3: CASSLETGSNSPLHF. The CDR3 bases are TGCGCCAGCAGCTTGGAGACAGGGTCGAATTCACCCCTCCACTTT.

This rearrangement joins TRBV2 to TRBJ2-7; maybe TRBD2 (6 bases). Trimming removed 7 bases at V and 7 bases at J, with 17 bases between. Germline loops: CDR1 SNHLY, CDR2 FYNNEI. The CDR3 contains 13 residues. Here the CDR3 DNA reads TGTGCCAGCAATGGGGCTAGCGTCGGGGAGCAGTACTTC. Translated: CASNGASVGEQYF. Full variable domain (rest looked up from reference TRBV2 and TRBJ2-7): EPEVTQTPSHQVTQMGQEVILRCVPISNHLYFYWYRQILGQKVEFLVSFYNNEISEKSEIFDDQFSVERPDGSNFTLKIRSTKLEDSAMYFCASNGASVGEQYFGPGTRLTVT.

In its sample, this clone was seen once. This chain connects TRBV29-1 to TRBJ2-3; 10 bases line up with TRBD2. The junction had 9 bases not matched to a gene; V was cut back by 5 bases and J by 4 bases. Germline V gene data show CDR1 as SQVTM and CDR2 as ANQGSEA. CDR3 length: 15 amino acids. The CDR3 sequence: CSVSGTSEIPDTQYF. The CDR3 bases are TGCAGCGTTTCAGGGACTAGCGAGATACCAGATACGCAGTATTTT.

A single count supports this clone. The V and J genes are TRBV2 and TRBJ1-1, with D unresolved. The ends were cut back, 4 bases at V and 4 bases at J, with 10 bases in the middle. Germline V gene lookup returns CDR1 SNHLY and CDR2 FYNNEI. The CDR3 has 13 amino acids. For the CDR3, the DNA is TGTGCCAGCAGTGTCAATCAGATCACTGAAGCTTTCTTT. Residues: CASSVNQITEAFF.

This chain links TRBV6-5 with TRBJ2-1, with 9 positions matching TRBD1. The germline V gene encodes CDR1 MNHEY and CDR2 SVGAGI. This CDR3 has 16 residues. The J segment lost 9 bases and the V segment lost 0 bases, leaving 9 bases of the junction unmatched. CDR3 in amino acids: CASSYSWGDRAGEQFF. CDR3 sequence (DNA): TGTGCCAGCAGTTACTCCTGGGGGGACAGGGCGGGTGAGCAGTTCTTC.

This chain uses TRBV7-9 with TRBJ2-1; no definite D call. The CDR3 is 16 amino acids. CDR1 SEHNR and CDR2 FQNEAQ come from the germline V gene (reference sequence). Trimming left V 5 bases short and J 2 bases short, with 16 bases between. CDR3 amino acids: CASSLRRFSTYNEQFF. The CDR3 DNA reads as TGTGCCAGCAGCCTGCGCCGGTTTTCAACCTACAATGAGCAGTTCTTC.

This clone was observed a few times. This rearrangement joins TRBV11-2 to TRBJ1-5; 11 bases line up with TRBD1. J gave up 7 bases and V 4 bases, and 6 bases lay outside the gene matches. This CDR3 has 15 amino acids. Per germline, CDR1 SGHAT and CDR2 FQNNGV. The CDR3 is CASSYGQGADQPQHF. The CDR3, as DNA: TGTGCCAGCAGCTACGGACAGGGGGCAGACCAGCCCCAGCATTTT.

The rearrangement links TRBV18 to TRBJ1-3, with a weak D call TRBD1 (5 bases). The CDR3 extends over 17 amino acids. V lost 3 bases and J 0 bases, leaving 15 bases between the germline ends. Germline lookup yields CDR1 KGHSH and CDR2 LQKENI. The CDR3 nucleotides are TGTGCCAGCTCACCTTTCGGACAAGGGAGCTCTGGAAACACCATATATTTT. Translating it yields CASSPFGQGSSGNTIYF. Together with reference TRBV18 and TRBJ1-3, the CDR3 gives the full variable domain: NAGVMQNPRHLVRRRGQEARLRCSPMKGHSHVYWYRQLPEEGLKFMVYLQKENIIDESGMPKERFSAEFPKEGPSILRIQQVVRGDSAAYFCASSPFGQGSSGNTIYFGEGSWLTVV.

CDR3 in amino acids: CAISETALEQYF. The CDR3 DNA sequence: TGTGCCATCAGCGAAACGGCCCTCGAGCAGTACTTC. The J gene is TRBJ2-7, the V gene TRBV10-3; no clear D gene. The V and J ends lost 6 bases and 6 bases respectively, with 12 bases between them. This CDR3 has 12 amino acids. Germline V gives CDR1 ENHRY, CDR2 SYGVKD.

This clone has a count of ten or more. The chain couples TRBV5-1 to TRBJ2-2; 8 positions match TRBD2. The CDR3 contains 15 residues. Germline-derived CDR1 and CDR2 are SGHRS and YFSETQ. The trim removed 9 bases at V and 4 bases at J, leaving 11 bases unmatched. The CDR3: CATRSGRRTTGELFF. Here the CDR3 DNA reads TGCGCCACCCGAAGCGGGAGACGAACCACCGGGGAGCTGTTTTTT.

The V call is TRBV6-6, the J call TRBJ1-2; possibly TRBD1 for D (5 bases). Germline CDR1 MNHNY, CDR2 SVGAGI (reference sequence). Trimming removed 4 bases at V and 8 bases at J, with 14 bases between. This CDR3 comprises 13 residues. The CDR3 region is CASSSGARWGYTF. In DNA, the CDR3 is TGTGCCAGCAGTTCCGGGGCGCGATGGGGCTACACCTTC.

This clone was picked up a small number of times. In the same sample, other DNA sequences code for this CDR3. The rearrangement links TRBV5-1 to TRBJ2-3; a possible D gene is TRBD1 (5 bases). Germline CDR1 is SGHRS and CDR2 is YFSETQ. V lost 0 bases and J lost 4, with 9 bases in between. CDR3 length: 14 amino acids. The DNA for the CDR3 is TGCGCCAGCAGCTTGGAGGGGATCGCAGATACGCAGTATTTT. Residues: CASSLEGIADTQYF. Full variable domain (remainder filled in from reference TRBV5-1 and TRBJ2-3): KAGVTQTPRYLIKTRGQQVTLSCSPISGHRSVSWYQQTPGQGLQFLFEYFSETQRNKGNFPGRFSGRQFSNSRSEMNVSTLELGDSALYLCASSLEGIADTQYFGPGTRLTVL.

A note on this clone: Only one base separates this from a far larger clonotype, so it likely reflects a read error. The rearrangement links TRBV5-1 to TRBJ2-7; D ambiguous. Germline CDR1 is SGHRS and CDR2 is YFSETQ. This CDR3 is built from 12 residues. The CDR3 is CTSSPDGYEQYF. In nucleotides, the CDR3 is TGCACCAGCAGCCCGGACGGTTACGAGCAGTACTTC.

The chain carries TRBV11-1 and TRBJ2-3, with D unresolved. CDR1 is SGHAT, CDR2 FQDESV, per germline (reference sequence). The CDR3 has 14 amino acids. V was shortened by 1 base and J by 6 bases, with 11 bases between the two germline ends. CDR3 region: CASSLGSLGDTQYF. In DNA, the CDR3 is TGTGCCAGCAGCTTAGGAAGCCTGGGCGATACGCAGTATTTT.

The J gene is TRBJ1-3, the V gene TRBV30; the D is unclear. CDR1 and CDR2 (germline): GTSNPN, SVGIG (reference sequence). V lost 4 bases and J lost 3, with 13 bases in between. This CDR3 spans 14 amino acids. CDR3 sequence reads: CAWTTDGYGNTIYF. CDR3 DNA sequence: TGTGCCTGGACCACTGATGGGTATGGAAACACCATATATTTT.

This sequence joins TRBV7-2 and TRBJ1-1; TRBD1 agrees at 7 bases. The V gene end was trimmed by 4 bases and the J gene end by 1 base; junction bases not matched to a gene: 6. Germline CDR1 is SGHTA and CDR2 is FQGNSA. The CDR3 is 15 amino acids. For the CDR3, the DNA is TGTGCCAGCAGCTACACCGGGACAGCGAACACTGAAGCTTTCTTT. This codes for CASSYTGTANTEAFF.

The gene calls are TRBV6-1 and TRBJ1-2; D not certain. Germline CDR1 is MNHNS and CDR2 is SASEGT. The CDR3 totals 16 residues. V lost 4 bases and J lost 8, with 23 bases in between. In DNA, the CDR3 is TGTGCCAGCAGTGTGAGGTCCGCCAGGTTAAGAAGAGGCTACACCTTC. As protein: CASSVRSARLRRGYTF.

This sequence joins TRBV4-2 and TRBJ2-7; D ambiguous. The V end was cut by 1 base, the J end by 0 bases, with 7 bases between. CDR3 length: 14 amino acids. CDR1 LGHNA and CDR2 YNFKEQ come from the germline V gene. CDR3 nucleotide sequence: TGTGCCAGCAGCCAAGCGTCGGCCTCCTACGAGCAGTACTTC. Translation: CASSQASASYEQYF.

This chain links TRBV15 with TRBJ2-6; 8 bases match TRBD2. After removal of 1 base from V and 4 bases from J, the junction contained 3 bases not matched to a gene. The CDR3 extends over 16 amino acids. Germline V CDR1 and CDR2: LNHNV, YYDKDF (reference sequence). CDR3 amino acids: CATSRAGGKGANVLTF. DNA for the CDR3: TGTGCCACCAGCAGAGCGGGGGGGAAGGGGGCCAACGTCCTGACTTTC. The full variable domain, completed using reference TRBV15 and TRBJ2-6, is DAMVIQNPRYQVTQFGKPVTLSCSQTLNHNVMYWYQQKSSQAPKLLFHYYDKDFNNEADTPDNFQSRRPNTSFCFLDIRSPGLGDTAMYLCATSRAGGKGANVLTFGAGSRLTVL.

The V gene is TRBV28, the J gene TRBJ2-7; 9 positions match TRBD1. The CDR3 runs 14 residues. CDR1 is MDHEN and CDR2 is SYDVKM in the germline V gene. The junction had 8 bases not matched to a gene; V was cut back by 6 bases and J by 5 bases. The CDR3 bases are TGTGCCAGCAGCGTCGCGGGACAGGGACACGAGCAGTACTTC. This gives the protein CASSVAGQGHEQYF.

Only one count was recorded for this clone. This chain links TRBV4-1 with TRBJ1-4, with D possibly TRBD1 on 5 matching bases. CDR3 size: 17 residues. V lost 3 bases to trimming and J lost 7 bases, with 21 bases between them. The germline V gene has CDR1 MGHRA and CDR2 YSYEKL. CDR3 loop: CASSHLLPGRPGEKLFF. CDR3 in DNA: TGCGCCAGCAGCCACCTACTCCCGGGACGCCCAGGTGAAAAACTGTTTTTT.

The chain couples TRBV28 to TRBJ1-3; a possible D gene is TRBD1 (5 bases). V was clipped by 3 bases and J by 0 bases, with 15 bases between them. Germline V gene sequence: CDR1 MDHEN, CDR2 SYDVKM. The CDR3 totals 17 residues. The CDR3 DNA is TGTGCCAGCAGTTTCATGGGGACTGGTTTCTCTGGAAACACCATATATTTT. It is translated as CASSFMGTGFSGNTIYF.

This chain joins TRBV7-8 and TRBJ1-5; perhaps TRBD1 as D (5 bases). Germline CDR1 is SGHVS and CDR2 is FQNEAQ. The V end lost 2 bases, the J end lost 7 bases, and 21 bases lay between the germline ends. This CDR3 has 17 residues. For the CDR3, the DNA is TGTGCCAGCAGCTTACTTCAGGGCGGCCGGCTCGGGCAGCCCCAGCATTTT. This sequence encodes CASSLLQGGRLGQPQHF.

This clone was observed at least ten times. The chain employs TRBV6-6 and TRBJ2-7; TRBD1 matches at 7 bases. Germline loops: CDR1 MNHNY, CDR2 SVGAGI (reference sequence). The V segment lost 8 bases and the J segment 2 bases; nucleotides outside the gene matches: 6. This CDR3 is 13 amino acids long. Here the CDR3 DNA reads TGTGCCAGCTGGGACAGCGAAACCTACGAGCAGTACTTC. Translated: CASWDSETYEQYF.

CDR3 sequence (DNA): TGCGCCAGCAGGCCCCCCGGGACAGGAACCTACGAGCAGTACTTC. This sequence encodes CASRPPGTGTYEQYF. This chain uses TRBV5-1 with TRBJ2-7, with 8 nucleotides matching TRBD1. Germline assignment: CDR1 SGHRS and CDR2 YFSETQ. This CDR3 comprises 15 residues. V was pared by 5 bases and J by 2 bases, with 9 bases of the junction left unmatched. Full variable domain (outside the CDR3, taken from reference TRBV5-1 and TRBJ2-7): KAGVTQTPRYLIKTRGQQVTLSCSPISGHRSVSWYQQTPGQGLQFLFEYFSETQRNKGNFPGRFSGRQFSNSRSEMNVSTLELGDSALYLCASRPPGTGTYEQYFGPGTRLTVT.

The chain combines TRBV15 with TRBJ2-7; the match to TRBD2 covers 8 bases. Germline trimming cut 3 bases from V and 1 base from J; bases unmatched to any gene: 8. CDR1 LNHNV and CDR2 YYDKDF come from the germline V gene (reference sequence). The length of the CDR3 is 16 residues. The chain's CDR3 is CATSSQRGSGSYEQYF. The CDR3 coding sequence is TGTGCCACCAGCAGCCAGCGGGGGAGTGGTTCCTACGAGCAGTACTTC.